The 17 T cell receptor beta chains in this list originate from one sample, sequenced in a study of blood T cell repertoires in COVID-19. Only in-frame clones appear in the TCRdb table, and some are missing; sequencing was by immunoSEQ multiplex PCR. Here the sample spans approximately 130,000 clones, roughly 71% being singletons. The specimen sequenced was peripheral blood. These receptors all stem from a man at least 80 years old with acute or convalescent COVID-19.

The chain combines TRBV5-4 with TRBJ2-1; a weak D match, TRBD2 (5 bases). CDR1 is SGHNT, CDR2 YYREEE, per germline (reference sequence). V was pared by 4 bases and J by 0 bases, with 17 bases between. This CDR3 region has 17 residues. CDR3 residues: CASSPSAGRSSYNEQFF. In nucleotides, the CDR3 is TGTGCCAGCAGCCCATCGGCGGGCCGGAGCTCCTACAATGAGCAGTTCTTC.

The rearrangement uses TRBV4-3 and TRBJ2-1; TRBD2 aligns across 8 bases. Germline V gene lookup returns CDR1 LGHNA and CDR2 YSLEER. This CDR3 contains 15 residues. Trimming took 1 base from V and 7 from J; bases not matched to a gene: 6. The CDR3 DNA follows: TGCGCCAGCAGCCAAGTTGGCGGGGGGTGGAATGAGCAGTTCTTC. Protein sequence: CASSQVGGGWNEQFF.

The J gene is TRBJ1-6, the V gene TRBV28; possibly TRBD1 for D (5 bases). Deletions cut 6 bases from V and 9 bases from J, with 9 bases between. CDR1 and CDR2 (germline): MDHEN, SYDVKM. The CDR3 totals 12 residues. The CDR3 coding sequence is TGTGCCAGCAGCCCAGGGTTTTCACCCCTCCACTTT. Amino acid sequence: CASSPGFSPLHF.

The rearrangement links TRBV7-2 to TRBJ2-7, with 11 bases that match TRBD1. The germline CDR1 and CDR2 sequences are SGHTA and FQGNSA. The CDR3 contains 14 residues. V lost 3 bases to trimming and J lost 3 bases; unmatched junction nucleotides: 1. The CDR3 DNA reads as TGTGCCAGCAGCTTCGGGACAGGGGGCTACGAGCAGTACTTC. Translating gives CASSFGTGGYEQYF.

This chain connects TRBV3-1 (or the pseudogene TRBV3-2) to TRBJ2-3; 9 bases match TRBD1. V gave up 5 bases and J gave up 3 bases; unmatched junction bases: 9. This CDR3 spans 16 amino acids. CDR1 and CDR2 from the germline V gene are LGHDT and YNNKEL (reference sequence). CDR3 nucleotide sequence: TGTGCCAGCAGCTCAGGGACAGGGATTGTTACAGATACGCAGTATTTT. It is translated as CASSSGTGIVTDTQYF.

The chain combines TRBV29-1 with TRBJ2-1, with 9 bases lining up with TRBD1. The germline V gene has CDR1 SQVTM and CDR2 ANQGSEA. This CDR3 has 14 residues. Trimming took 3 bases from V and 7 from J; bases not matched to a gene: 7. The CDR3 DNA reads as TGCAGCGTTGAGCGACAGGGGGAGGGGAATGAGCAGTTCTTC. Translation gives CSVERQGEGNEQFF.

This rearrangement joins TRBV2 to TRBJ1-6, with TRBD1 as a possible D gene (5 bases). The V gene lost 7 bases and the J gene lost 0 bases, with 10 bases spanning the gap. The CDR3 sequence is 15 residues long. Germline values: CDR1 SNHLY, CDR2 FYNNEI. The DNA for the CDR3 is TGTGCCAGCAAACAGGATTACTCCTATAATTCACCCCTCCACTTT. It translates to CASKQDYSYNSPLHF.

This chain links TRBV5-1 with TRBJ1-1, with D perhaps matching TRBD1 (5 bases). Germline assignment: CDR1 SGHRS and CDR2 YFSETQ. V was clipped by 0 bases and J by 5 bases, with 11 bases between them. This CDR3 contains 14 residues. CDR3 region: CASSLGGEGTEAFF. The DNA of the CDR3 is TGCGCCAGCAGCTTGGGAGGGGAGGGGACTGAAGCTTTCTTT.

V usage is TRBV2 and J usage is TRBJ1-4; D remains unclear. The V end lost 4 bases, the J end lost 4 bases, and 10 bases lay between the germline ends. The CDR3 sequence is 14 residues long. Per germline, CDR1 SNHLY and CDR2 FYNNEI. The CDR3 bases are TGTGCCAGCAGTGGTACACCAAATAATGAAAAACTGTTTTTT. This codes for CASSGTPNNEKLFF.

DNA for the CDR3: TGCGCCAGCAGCTTGGATGGGACAATCTTTGAAAAACTGTTTTTT. The encoded protein is CASSLDGTIFEKLFF. V and J are TRBV5-1 and TRBJ1-4; the D gene is possibly TRBD1 (6 bases). V lost 0 bases, J lost 7 bases, and 13 bases lay in between. The CDR3 length is 15 residues. Germline CDR1 and CDR2: SGHRS and YFSETQ. Drawing the rest from reference TRBV5-1 and TRBJ1-4, the complete variable domain is KAGVTQTPRYLIKTRGQQVTLSCSPISGHRSVSWYQQTPGQGLQFLFEYFSETQRNKGNFPGRFSGRQFSNSRSEMNVSTLELGDSALYLCASSLDGTIFEKLFFGSGTQLSVL.

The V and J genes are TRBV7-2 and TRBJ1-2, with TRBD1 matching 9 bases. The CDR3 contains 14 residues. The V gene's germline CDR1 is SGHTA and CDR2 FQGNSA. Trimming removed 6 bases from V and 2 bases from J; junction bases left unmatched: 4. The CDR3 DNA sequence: TGTGCCAGCAGTCCGACAGGGGGGAACTATGGCTACACCTTC. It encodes CASSPTGGNYGYTF.

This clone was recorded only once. This CDR3 is CASRTVQETQYF. DNA of the CDR3: TGTGCCAGCAGGACAGTACAAGAGACCCAGTACTTC. The genes are TRBV6-6 and TRBJ2-5, with TRBD1 as a possible D gene (5 bases). With 6 bases removed from V and 2 bases from J, the gap between germline ends came to 7 bases. CDR1 is MNHNY and CDR2 is SVGAGI in the germline V gene (reference sequence). This CDR3 contains 12 residues.

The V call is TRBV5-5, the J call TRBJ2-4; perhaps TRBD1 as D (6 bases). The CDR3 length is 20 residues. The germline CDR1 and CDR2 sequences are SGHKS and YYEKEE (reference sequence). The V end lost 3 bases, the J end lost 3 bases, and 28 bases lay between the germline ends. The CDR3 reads CASSSGTGSVIPIGKNIQYF. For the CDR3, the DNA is TGTGCCAGCAGCTCCGGAACAGGGTCAGTAATACCGATAGGCAAAAACATTCAGTACTTC.

The CDR3 DNA sequence: TGTGCCAGCAGCTTGGGACAGGCGAACACTGAAGCTTTCTTT. This gives the protein CASSLGQANTEAFF. The chain joins TRBV5-6 to TRBJ1-1; a possible D gene is TRBD1 (6 bases). The CDR3 totals 14 residues. Trimming took off 0 bases at V and 1 base at J, with 7 bases between the two ends. Per the germline V gene, CDR1 is SGHDT and CDR2 is YYEEEE.

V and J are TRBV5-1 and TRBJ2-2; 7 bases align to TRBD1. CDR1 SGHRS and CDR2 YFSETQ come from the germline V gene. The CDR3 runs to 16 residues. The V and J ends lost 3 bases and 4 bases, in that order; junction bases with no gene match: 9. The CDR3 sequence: CASSSGPHRGTGELFF. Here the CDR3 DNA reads TGCGCCAGCAGCTCCGGGCCGCACAGGGGCACCGGGGAGCTGTTTTTT.

CDR3 bases: TGTGCCAGCAGTCCCCTCGGGGGGGATGGCTACACCTTC. Its translation: CASSPLGGDGYTF. This sequence joins TRBV27 and TRBJ1-2, with D possibly matching TRBD1 (5 bases). The CDR3 has 13 amino acids. Germline-derived CDR1 and CDR2 are MNHEY and SMNVEV (reference sequence). V lost 5 bases, J lost 6 bases, and 13 bases lay in between.

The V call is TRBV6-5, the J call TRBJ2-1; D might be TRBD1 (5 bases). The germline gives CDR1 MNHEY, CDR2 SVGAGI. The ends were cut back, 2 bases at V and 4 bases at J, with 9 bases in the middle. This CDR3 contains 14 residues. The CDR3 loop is CASSYLQDYNEQFF. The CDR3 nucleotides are TGTGCCAGCAGTTACCTACAGGATTACAATGAGCAGTTCTTC.